Listed below are T cell receptor beta chains from one sample, sequenced in a study of CD8 T cells in ankylosing spondylitis. TCRdb used MiXCR to reprocess the 5' RACE reads, holding one entry per CDR3 protein. Among around 770,000 distinct CDR3 sequences, roughly 19% were seen once, and the ten largest hold around 20%. Sequences were obtained from blood, either unsorted or a sorted T cell fraction (not recorded which). The receptors shown here come from a male donor with ankylosing spondylitis. Each CDR3 is given with its conserved first and last residue. Each record gives: V gene, clone size, D gene, J gene, CDR3 DNA, CDR3 protein. D genes are given only for firm matches. Rows give clone size only sometimes, using once, few, many, or a class for an expanded clone.

v_call: TRBV20-1
clone_size: few
d_call: TRBD2
j_call: TRBJ2-7
cdr3_nt: TGCAGTGTTGGTGGCGGGAGTACCCACGAGCAGTACTTC
cdr3_aa: CSVGGGSTHEQYF

v_call: TRBV3-1
clone_size: -
d_call: -
j_call: TRBJ1-2
cdr3_nt: TGTGCCAGCAGCCACTCCGACTATGGCTACACCTTC
cdr3_aa: CASSHSDYGYTF

v_call: TRBV7-9
clone_size: few
d_call: TRBD2
j_call: TRBJ2-1
cdr3_nt: TGTGCCAGCAGCCCGCGGGAGCGGAATGAGCAGTTCTTC
cdr3_aa: CASSPRERNEQFF

v_call: TRBV27
clone_size: many
d_call: TRBD2
j_call: TRBJ2-3
cdr3_nt: TGTGCCAGCAGTTCTACCTCGCCCCGACTAGCGGGAAGAGATACGCAGTATTTT
cdr3_aa: CASSSTSPRLAGRDTQYF

v_call: TRBV11-3
clone_size: -
d_call: -
j_call: TRBJ2-2
cdr3_nt: TGTGCCAGCAGCAGGGTTTACACCGGGGAGCTGTTTTTT
cdr3_aa: CASSRVYTGELFF

v_call: TRBV29-1
clone_size: few
d_call: -
j_call: TRBJ2-3
cdr3_nt: TGCAGCGTTGCACCCGGAGATACGCAGTATTTT
cdr3_aa: CSVAPGDTQYF

v_call: TRBV20-1
clone_size: -
d_call: TRBD2
j_call: TRBJ2-3
cdr3_nt: TGCAGTGCTAGCAGCGGGGGGCGAGGCACAGATACGCAGTATTTT
cdr3_aa: CSASSGGRGTDTQYF

v_call: TRBV20-1
clone_size: -
d_call: TRBD1
j_call: TRBJ2-7
cdr3_nt: TGCAGCACGCGGGACAGGGGGCTTCGGGAGCAGTACTTC
cdr3_aa: CSTRDRGLREQYF

v_call: TRBV5-1
clone_size: -
d_call: -
j_call: TRBJ1-1
cdr3_nt: TGCGCCAGCAGCTTGCTTAAGGCAGGGGAGCAAGCTTTCTTT
cdr3_aa: CASSLLKAGEQAFF

v_call: TRBV12-3/TRBV12-4
clone_size: few
d_call: -
j_call: TRBJ1-1
cdr3_nt: TGTGCCAGCATCGGACTGGAGGACACTGAAGCTTTCTTT
cdr3_aa: CASIGLEDTEAFF

v_call: TRBV5-6
clone_size: few
d_call: -
j_call: TRBJ1-1
cdr3_nt: TGTGCCAGCAGCTCTGGACTAAACTACGCTGAAGCTTTCTTT
cdr3_aa: CASSSGLNYAEAFF

v_call: TRBV4-1
clone_size: few
d_call: TRBD1
j_call: TRBJ1-6
cdr3_nt: TGCGCCAGCAGCCCCGGACAGGACGGACAACCCCTCCACTTT
cdr3_aa: CASSPGQDGQPLHF

v_call: TRBV18
clone_size: few
d_call: -
j_call: TRBJ2-7
cdr3_nt: TGTGCCAGCTCCAGTGGGGAGTCCTCCTACGAGCAGTACTTC
cdr3_aa: CASSSGESSYEQYF

v_call: TRBV12-3/TRBV12-4
clone_size: few
d_call: TRBD1
j_call: TRBJ2-3
cdr3_nt: TGTGCCAGCAGTTTATCCCCAGGGGGCGTAGATACGCAGTATTTT
cdr3_aa: CASSLSPGGVDTQYF

v_call: TRBV5-1
clone_size: few
d_call: TRBD2
j_call: TRBJ2-2
cdr3_nt: TGCGCCAGCAGCTTGGCGACTAGCGGGATTTCGAACACCGGGGAGCTGTTTTTT
cdr3_aa: CASSLATSGISNTGELFF

v_call: TRBV20-1
clone_size: few
d_call: -
j_call: TRBJ2-7
cdr3_nt: TGCAGTGCTCGCGGATTAGAAAATTACTACGAGCAGTACTTC
cdr3_aa: CSARGLENYYEQYF

v_call: TRBV6-2/TRBV6-3
clone_size: -
d_call: TRBD1
j_call: TRBJ2-7
cdr3_nt: TGTGCCAGCAACCCCGCAGGGACAGGGGTCTACGAGCAGTACTTC
cdr3_aa: CASNPAGTGVYEQYF

v_call: TRBV12-3/TRBV12-4
clone_size: many
d_call: -
j_call: TRBJ2-5
cdr3_nt: TGTGCCAGCAGTTTTTGGGGTTTCGATGAGACCCAGTACTTC
cdr3_aa: CASSFWGFDETQYF

v_call: TRBV20-1
clone_size: -
d_call: -
j_call: TRBJ2-7
cdr3_nt: TGCAGTGCTAGGGAGGACGGCTACGAGCAGTACTTC
cdr3_aa: CSAREDGYEQYF

v_call: TRBV27
clone_size: -
d_call: -
j_call: TRBJ2-3
cdr3_nt: TGTGCCAGCAGTTTATGGGGGGCTGGGACAGATACGCAGTATTTT
cdr3_aa: CASSLWGAGTDTQYF

v_call: TRBV7-8
clone_size: -
d_call: -
j_call: TRBJ2-5
cdr3_nt: TGTGCCAGCAGACCCTTTAGGGGACTGGGGCGAGTCGAGACCCAGTACTTC
cdr3_aa: CASRPFRGLGRVETQYF

v_call: TRBV6-2/TRBV6-3
clone_size: few
d_call: -
j_call: TRBJ2-7
cdr3_nt: TGTGCCAGCAGGGGAGCCGGAAGATCCTACGAGCAGTACTTC
cdr3_aa: CASRGAGRSYEQYF

v_call: TRBV14
clone_size: few
d_call: TRBD2
j_call: TRBJ2-2
cdr3_nt: TGTGCCAGCAGCCAAGATTTTCCGGGCGGGAGAGCGAGGACCGGGGAGCTGTTTTTT
cdr3_aa: CASSQDFPGGRARTGELFF

v_call: TRBV11-2
clone_size: -
d_call: -
j_call: TRBJ2-2
cdr3_nt: TGTGCCAGCAGCTTAGGGAAGACCGGGGAGCTGTTTTTT
cdr3_aa: CASSLGKTGELFF

v_call: TRBV7-3
clone_size: -
d_call: -
j_call: TRBJ2-2
cdr3_nt: TGTGCCAGCAGCTTTCGAGGAACAACTAGGGCTAACACCGGGGAGCTGTTTTTT
cdr3_aa: CASSFRGTTRANTGELFF

v_call: TRBV15
clone_size: -
d_call: -
j_call: TRBJ2-5
cdr3_nt: TGTGCCACCAGCAGAGATCTATCAAGCTACGGGACCCGGTACTTC
cdr3_aa: CATSRDLSSYGTRYF

v_call: TRBV7-6
clone_size: -
d_call: -
j_call: TRBJ2-7
cdr3_nt: TGTGCCAGCAGCGAATCGGAGGATGGCTACGAGCAGTACTTC
cdr3_aa: CASSESEDGYEQYF

v_call: TRBV18
clone_size: few
d_call: TRBD1
j_call: TRBJ2-1
cdr3_nt: TGTGCCAGCTCACCGCCCGACAGGGGGGCGGTCAATGAGCAGTTCTTC
cdr3_aa: CASSPPDRGAVNEQFF

v_call: TRBV2
clone_size: few
d_call: -
j_call: TRBJ2-1
cdr3_nt: TGTGCCAGCAATAGGAAAAACAATGAGCAGTTCTTC
cdr3_aa: CASNRKNNEQFF

v_call: TRBV2
clone_size: -
d_call: TRBD1
j_call: TRBJ2-7
cdr3_nt: TGTGCCAGCAACGACAGGGGACCTTCCTACGAGCAGTACTTC
cdr3_aa: CASNDRGPSYEQYF

v_call: TRBV5-1
clone_size: -
d_call: -
j_call: TRBJ2-7
cdr3_nt: TGCGCCAGCAGCTTGGCCTCCCAGGAGCAGTACTTC
cdr3_aa: CASSLASQEQYF

v_call: TRBV6-2/TRBV6-3
clone_size: -
d_call: TRBD1
j_call: TRBJ1-1
cdr3_nt: TGTGCCAGCGGGAGACAGGGGTTTACTGAAGCTTTCTTT
cdr3_aa: CASGRQGFTEAFF

v_call: TRBV20-1
clone_size: -
d_call: TRBD1
j_call: TRBJ2-2
cdr3_nt: TGCAGTCCTACAAATGACCGGGACAGTTTTAAAGCCGGCACCGGGGAGCTGTTTTTT
cdr3_aa: CSPTNDRDSFKAGTGELFF

v_call: TRBV27
clone_size: few
d_call: TRBD2
j_call: TRBJ2-7
cdr3_nt: TGTGCCAGCAGTCCACTAGCGGGATGGGGTCTCGAGCAGTACTTC
cdr3_aa: CASSPLAGWGLEQYF

v_call: TRBV18
clone_size: few
d_call: TRBD2
j_call: TRBJ2-1
cdr3_nt: TGTGCCAGCTCACCAACGGGGGGGCCCTACAATGAGCAGTTCTTC
cdr3_aa: CASSPTGGPYNEQFF

v_call: TRBV5-1
clone_size: -
d_call: -
j_call: TRBJ2-5
cdr3_nt: TGCGCCAGCAGCCCGTTCTCCGGGACACTTCAAGAGACCCAGTACTTC
cdr3_aa: CASSPFSGTLQETQYF

v_call: TRBV4-3
clone_size: -
d_call: -
j_call: TRBJ2-1
cdr3_nt: TGCGCCAGCAGCCAAGATATCCCTAGATATTCCTACAATGAGCAGTTCTTC
cdr3_aa: CASSQDIPRYSYNEQFF

v_call: TRBV4-1
clone_size: -
d_call: -
j_call: TRBJ1-4
cdr3_nt: TGCGCCAGCAGCCAAGTCAGCCAGGGGAGGGAAAAACTGTTTTTT
cdr3_aa: CASSQVSQGREKLFF

v_call: TRBV4-1
clone_size: few
d_call: TRBD1
j_call: TRBJ2-7
cdr3_nt: TGCGCCAGCAGCCAAGAACGACAGGGCGGGTTTTACGAGCAGTACTTC
cdr3_aa: CASSQERQGGFYEQYF

v_call: TRBV24-1
clone_size: -
d_call: -
j_call: TRBJ2-2
cdr3_nt: TGTGCCACCAGTGACCCTTTGGGTGTCACCGGGGAGCTGTTTTTT
cdr3_aa: CATSDPLGVTGELFF

v_call: TRBV20-1
clone_size: few
d_call: TRBD1
j_call: TRBJ1-2
cdr3_nt: TGCAGTGCTAGAGATCCGACAGGGCAGGGCTATGGCTACACCTTC
cdr3_aa: CSARDPTGQGYGYTF

v_call: TRBV20-1
clone_size: -
d_call: -
j_call: TRBJ1-2
cdr3_nt: TGCAGTGCTAGTTGGGGGAGTGGCTACACCTTC
cdr3_aa: CSASWGSGYTF

v_call: TRBV11-2
clone_size: few
d_call: TRBD1
j_call: TRBJ2-1
cdr3_nt: TGTGCCAGCAGCACCATGCGGACAGGCCGCTCCTACAATGAGCAGTTCTTC
cdr3_aa: CASSTMRTGRSYNEQFF

v_call: TRBV6-5
clone_size: few
d_call: -
j_call: TRBJ1-1
cdr3_nt: TGTGCCAGCAGTTACTCGCTGAGCGCCCCGGGGACTGAAGCTTTCTTT
cdr3_aa: CASSYSLSAPGTEAFF

v_call: TRBV11-2
clone_size: few
d_call: TRBD1
j_call: TRBJ2-7
cdr3_nt: TGTGCCAGCAGCTCGACAGGGTCCTATTTACGTTACGAGCAGTACTTC
cdr3_aa: CASSSTGSYLRYEQYF

v_call: TRBV11-2
clone_size: few
d_call: TRBD2
j_call: TRBJ2-3
cdr3_nt: TGTGCCAGCAGCGCGGGGGTCTCCACAGATACGCAGTATTTT
cdr3_aa: CASSAGVSTDTQYF

v_call: TRBV11-2
clone_size: few
d_call: TRBD1
j_call: TRBJ1-5
cdr3_nt: TGTGCCAGCAGCTTCACAGGGGGCAGGGGTCAGCCCCAGCATTTT
cdr3_aa: CASSFTGGRGQPQHF